A selection of T cell receptor beta chains follows, all from one sample in a study of blood T cell repertoires in COVID-19. Generated by immunoSEQ multiplex PCR, the TCRdb table keeps only in-frame clones and is missing some. The sample has a few hundred thousand clones; 90% to 95% are singletons. The sample comprised PBMCs or T cells enriched from blood (not recorded which). Receptor source: a human donor in a cohort exposed to, infected with or recovered from COVID-19 (not recorded which). The donor label of this sample is uncertain. CDR3s include the opening cysteine and the closing phenylalanine or tryptophan. The D gene is left open where the match is weak. The listing skips clone size in some rows; elsewhere it reads once, few, many or a size class.

J gene: TRBJ2-3; D gene: NA; V gene: TRBV20-1; clone size: NA; CDR3 DNA: TGCAGTGCTAGTCCCGCGCTTACAGATACGCAGTATTTT; CDR3 protein: CSASPALTDTQYF
J gene: TRBJ2-3; D gene: NA; V gene: TRBV12-2; clone size: NA; CDR3 DNA: TGTGCAAGTCGCTTCGACAGGGACCCGGGGCTCACAGATACGCAGTATTTT; CDR3 protein: CASRFDRDPGLTDTQYF
J gene: TRBJ2-1; D gene: TRBD2; V gene: TRBV7-9; clone size: NA; CDR3 DNA: TGTGCCAGCAGCCCGCCGATGACTAGCGGGGGGGCCTACAATGAGCAGTTCTTC; CDR3 protein: CASSPPMTSGGAYNEQFF
J gene: TRBJ2-2; D gene: TRBD2; V gene: TRBV19; clone size: once; CDR3 DNA: TGTGCCAGTAGTACCCGACTAGCGGGGGGGCGGACCGGGGAGCTGTTTTTT; CDR3 protein: CASSTRLAGGRTGELFF
J gene: TRBJ1-1; D gene: TRBD1; V gene: TRBV19; clone size: NA; CDR3 DNA: TGTGCCAGTAGTATAGCCGACAGGGAGGCTTTCTTT; CDR3 protein: CASSIADREAFF
J gene: TRBJ1-2; D gene: TRBD1; V gene: TRBV25-1; clone size: NA; CDR3 DNA: TGTGCCACAGCAGGGACAGGCCTTTATGGCTACACCTTC; CDR3 protein: CATAGTGLYGYTF
J gene: TRBJ2-1; D gene: TRBD2; V gene: TRBV19; clone size: NA; CDR3 DNA: TGTGCCAGTAGTATCCTGGGGACTAGCGGGGTTTCCTACAATGAGCAGTTCTTC; CDR3 protein: CASSILGTSGVSYNEQFF
J gene: TRBJ2-1; D gene: TRBD2; V gene: TRBV7-3; clone size: NA; CDR3 DNA: TGTGCCAGCAGCCCAGCAGCGGGGGGGCTAGAACGGCAGTTCTTC; CDR3 protein: CASSPAAGGLERQFF
J gene: TRBJ1-4; D gene: NA; V gene: TRBV9; clone size: NA; CDR3 DNA: TGTGCCAGCAGCAAAACGAGGGGGACGTTCAATGAAAAACTGTTTTTT; CDR3 protein: CASSKTRGTFNEKLFF
J gene: TRBJ1-5; D gene: NA; V gene: TRBV27; clone size: few; CDR3 DNA: TGTGCCAGCAGTTTGAGGGAAAATCAGCCCCAGCATTTT; CDR3 protein: CASSLRENQPQHF